The text below deals with one T cell receptor (beta chain). The sample belongs to a study of blood T cell repertoires in COVID-19. Whole-study context: Collection of acute and convalescent COVID-19 samples took place in the United States, Italy and Spain.

Germline values: CDR1 GTSNPN, CDR2 SVGIG (reference sequence). V was pared by 3 bases and J by 0 bases, with 8 bases between. This CDR3 spans 13 amino acids. The protocol was immunoSEQ multiplex PCR, while the TCRdb copy is restricted to in-frame clones and leaves out a portion. The sample consists of roughly 100,000 clones, more than 75% of them appearing once. The chain couples TRBV30 to TRBJ1-1; D call uncertain. This sequence originates from a human donor in a cohort sampled during active COVID-19. The specimen was peripheral blood. CDR3 sequence (DNA): TGTGCCTGGAGCCTGACATTGAACACTGAAGCTTTCTTT. This sequence encodes CAWSLTLNTEAFF.